These 4 T cell receptor beta chains share one sample of origin, sequenced in a study of Ad26.COV2.S vaccination and SARS-CoV-2 variants. Stated treatment: around 19 received Ad26.COV2.S at low or high dose, single or two shots; a few received placebo; per-sample allocation not given. Vaccine and placebo recipients were sampled on day 63 after the first injection. The data were produced by immunoSEQ multiplex PCR, yet TCRdb's version contains in-frame clones alone and is incomplete. The data show over 400,000 clones, about 91% seen once. The sequences come from peripheral blood, collected in a trial of Ad26.COV2.S vaccine versus placebo. The receptors were sampled from a person between 18 and 59 years old who received the Ad26.COV2.S COVID-19 vaccine or a placebo.

This clone was seen once. This chain links TRBV7-2 with TRBJ2-2; the D gene is possibly TRBD2 (5 bases). CDR3 size: 17 residues. Trimming removed 5 bases from V and 4 bases from J, with 20 bases in between. Germline assignment: CDR1 SGHTA and CDR2 FQGNSA. CDR3 coding DNA: TGTGCCAGCAGCCCAAGATACCCCGACCGGGGCACCGGGGAGCTGTTTTTT. The encoded protein is CASSPRYPDRGTGELFF.

The V call is TRBV5-1, the J call TRBJ1-2; D is unclear. This CDR3 is 14 amino acids long. CDR1 SGHRS and CDR2 YFSETQ come from the germline V gene. V was cut by 0 bases and J by 7 bases, with 13 bases left in between. The chain's CDR3 is CASSLGTASGGYTF. CDR3 bases: TGCGCCAGCAGCTTGGGGACCGCCTCTGGTGGCTACACCTTC.

The chain uses TRBV12-3 or TRBV12-4 and TRBJ2-1, with no clear D. CDR3 size: 13 residues. Trimming shortened V by 7 bases and J by 6 bases, and 13 bases separated the two germline ends. In nucleotides, the CDR3 is TGTGCCAGCACCTCGGGTGCTCCCAATGAGCAGTTCTTC. This gives the protein CASTSGAPNEQFF.

The rearrangement joins TRBV6-1 to TRBJ1-2; tentative D call: TRBD1 (5 bases). Germline V gene lookup returns CDR1 MNHNS and CDR2 SASEGT. The V gene lost 2 bases and the J gene lost 2 bases, with 6 bases spanning the gap. The CDR3 has 13 residues. The CDR3 DNA is TGTGCCAGCAGTGAATGGGGGAACTATGGCTACACCTTC. Amino acids: CASSEWGNYGYTF.